The 20 T cell receptor beta chains below come from one sample, sequenced in a study of response to subunit inactivated influenza vaccine. TCRdb reanalysed the RT-PCR reads using MiXCR and keeps one entry per CDR3 protein. The sample has more than 700,000 distinct CDR3 sequences; approximately 21% are singletons. The sample was PBMCs from blood, taken roughly 5 days after vaccination. These receptors came from a man aged 50 to 59 who received an inactivated influenza vaccine.

The rearrangement links TRBV11-1 to TRBJ2-7, with 11 positions matching TRBD1. The CDR3 sequence is 14 residues long. Looked up from germline, CDR1 is SGHAT and CDR2 is FQDESV (reference sequence). Trimming took 5 bases from V and 6 from J; bases not matched to a gene: 6. CDR3 residues: CASSGPGTGGEQYF. The CDR3 region has the DNA TGTGCCAGCAGCGGCCCCGGGACAGGGGGCGAGCAGTACTTC.

The V and J genes are TRBV18 and TRBJ1-2, with 7 bases lining up with TRBD1. CDR3 length: 14 amino acids. V dropped 2 bases and J dropped 5; count of bases not matched to a gene: 5. Germline lookup yields CDR1 KGHSH and CDR2 LQKENI. The DNA of the CDR3 is TGTGCCAGCTCACCAGGGGACAGTATTTATGGCTACACCTTC. It is translated as CASSPGDSIYGYTF.

This chain links TRBV6-1 with TRBJ2-3; 11 positions match TRBD1. The germline CDR1 and CDR2 sequences are MNHNS and SASEGT. The J segment lost 6 bases and the V segment lost 7 bases, leaving 6 bases of the junction unmatched. CDR3 size: 14 residues. The CDR3 spells CASNGQGADDTQYF. CDR3 in DNA: TGTGCCAGCAACGGACAGGGGGCGGACGATACGCAGTATTTT.

This rearrangement joins TRBV30 to TRBJ2-2, with TRBD1 as a possible D gene (7 bases). V lost 4 bases and J 3 bases, leaving 18 bases between the germline ends. The CDR3 covers 16 residues. Germline assignment: CDR1 GTSNPN and CDR2 SVGIG (reference sequence). The CDR3 protein is CAWTWWRGPHTGELFF. CDR3 sequence (DNA): TGTGCCTGGACCTGGTGGAGGGGGCCCCACACCGGGGAGCTGTTTTTT.

The chain joins TRBV7-3 to TRBJ2-5; tentative D call: TRBD2 (5 bases). The CDR3 covers 12 residues. Trimming shortened V by 3 bases and J by 5 bases, and 7 bases separated the two germline ends. Per the germline V gene, CDR1 is SGHTA and CDR2 is FQGTGA. CDR3 bases: TGTGCCAGCAGCTTCGGGGTGGAGACCCAGTACTTC. It encodes CASSFGVETQYF.

The chain recombines TRBV20-1 with TRBJ2-7; possible D gene TRBD2, 5 bases. V lost 4 bases and J lost 3, with 10 bases in between. The V gene's germline CDR1 is DFQATT and CDR2 SNEGSKA (reference sequence). The CDR3 spans 12 residues. CDR3 bases: TGCAGTGCTATTCCCGCGGGCTACGAGCAGTACTTC. The encoded protein is CSAIPAGYEQYF.

This clonotype was found a few times. This chain links TRBV12-3 or TRBV12-4 with TRBJ1-6, with D tentatively TRBD1 (5 bases). Trimming cost V 7 bases and J 1 base, with 5 bases left between them. The CDR3 runs 13 residues. The DNA for the CDR3 is TGTGCCAGCAAGGGGTCCTATAATTCACCCCTCCACTTT. Translated: CASKGSYNSPLHF.

The rearrangement links TRBV12-3 or TRBV12-4 to TRBJ2-7; 11 positions match TRBD2. Trimming removed 6 bases from V and 5 bases from J; junction bases left unmatched: 9. This CDR3 contains 15 residues. CDR3 DNA: TGTGCCAGCAGGGTTAGCGGGGGGGCTAACGACGAGCAGTACTTC. This translates into CASRVSGGANDEQYF.

The sample holds a few counts of this clonotype. V usage is TRBV4-2 and J usage is TRBJ2-7; D is perhaps TRBD1 or TRBD2 (6 bases each). The CDR3 is 15 amino acids. From germline, CDR1 is LGHNA and CDR2 YNFKEQ. V lost 0 bases, J lost 5 bases, and 14 bases lay in between. The chain's CDR3 is CASSQDWGAVNEQYF. The CDR3 coding sequence is TGTGCCAGCAGCCAAGATTGGGGGGCAGTTAACGAGCAGTACTTC.

The J gene is TRBJ2-5, the V gene TRBV4-3, with TRBD1 matching 8 bases. This CDR3 contains 14 residues. V lost 10 bases, J lost 4 bases, and 11 bases stayed unmatched. Per the germline V gene, CDR1 is LGHNA and CDR2 is YSLEER. The CDR3 protein is CANATRTGSETQYF. The CDR3 DNA follows: TGCGCCAACGCGACCCGGACAGGGTCAGAGACCCAGTACTTC.

This clonotype was observed a few times. V is TRBV10-3 and J is TRBJ1-6; 7 bases agree with TRBD1. V was clipped by 3 bases and J by 9 bases; unmatched bases: 5. Germline lookup yields CDR1 ENHRY and CDR2 SYGVKD. This CDR3 has 14 residues. DNA for the CDR3: TGTGCCATCAGTGAAGAGACAGGGCGTTCACCCCTCCACTTT. Its translation: CAISEETGRSPLHF.

This clonotype was seen only a few times. The rearrangement uses TRBV12-3 or TRBV12-4 and TRBJ1-1; maybe TRBD1 (6 bases). Between the trimmed V and J ends, which lost 5 bases and 4 bases, there was a span of 11 bases. CDR3 length equals 13 residues. The CDR3 nucleotides read TGTGCCAGCAGTCAGAACAGGGCCACTGAAGCTTTCTTT. Translating it yields CASSQNRATEAFF.

The sample holds a few counts of this clonotype. The rearrangement uses TRBV21-1 and TRBJ1-5; the tabulated D call, TRBD1, remains unverified against the DNA. TRBV21-1 is assigned pseudogene status. The CDR3 loop spans 19 amino acids. The CDR3 sequence: CASSKASAGQGNSNQPQHF. In DNA form, the CDR3 reads TGTGCCAGCAGCAAAGCAAGCGCGGGACAGGGCAATAGCAATCAGCCCCAGCATTTT.

V usage is TRBV6-5 and J usage is TRBJ2-5; tentative D call: TRBD1 (6 bases). The CDR3 runs to 15 residues. V was shortened by 2 bases and J by 5 bases, with 15 bases between the two germline ends. CDR1 MNHEY and CDR2 SVGAGI come from the germline V gene. In DNA form, the CDR3 reads TGTGCCAGCAGTTACGGAGTAGGGGGAGTCGAGACCCAGTACTTC. Translation gives CASSYGVGGVETQYF.

This chain links TRBV27 with TRBJ1-6; TRBD1 is a possible D gene (5 bases). The ends were cut back, 6 bases at V and 16 bases at J, with 16 bases in the middle. The CDR3 covers 12 residues. Germline values: CDR1 MNHEY, CDR2 SMNVEV (reference sequence). CDR3 residues: CASRPSGGVLHF. The DNA for the CDR3 is TGTGCCAGCAGGCCTTCCGGGGGGGTTCTCCACTTT.

This clonotype has only a few counts. The rearrangement uses TRBV29-1 and TRBJ2-1; possibly TRBD1 for D (6 bases). The germline V and J ends were trimmed by 1 base and 4 bases, with 14 bases remaining between them. CDR3 length: 15 residues. Per germline, CDR1 SQVTM and CDR2 ANQGSEA. The DNA for the CDR3 is TGCAGCGTTGAAGGTGGGGGCAAAGGGTACAATGAGCAGTTCTTC. Translated, it gives CSVEGGGKGYNEQFF.

This clonotype was counted between two and nine times. V usage is TRBV10-3 and J usage is TRBJ1-5; D might be TRBD1 (5 bases). The V end lost 1 base, the J end lost 7 bases, and 20 bases lay between the germline ends. This CDR3 is built from 17 residues. Germline loops: CDR1 ENHRY, CDR2 SYGVKD. The CDR3: CAISEFLAQGKGQPQHF. The CDR3 nucleotides are TGTGCCATCAGTGAGTTTCTCGCGCAGGGAAAAGGACAGCCCCAGCATTTT.

V gene TRBV5-8 combines with J gene TRBJ2-5; TRBD2 matches 7 bases. CDR1 and CDR2 (germline): SGHTS, YDEGEE. V was pared by 4 bases and J by 4 bases, with 7 bases of the junction left unmatched. CDR3 length equals 14 residues. The CDR3: CASSKLWGGETQYF. The CDR3 DNA follows: TGTGCCAGCAGCAAGTTGTGGGGGGGAGAGACCCAGTACTTC.

Many counts were recorded for this clonotype. J is TRBJ1-2 and V is TRBV5-1; D might be TRBD1 (6 bases). The V gene lost 4 bases and the J gene lost 4 bases, with 17 bases spanning the gap. The CDR3 extends over 15 amino acids. CDR1 is SGHRS, CDR2 YFSETQ, per germline. The CDR3 DNA sequence: TGCGCCAGCAGCCAAGGACAGCGAGCTATCTATGGCTACACCTTC. Translated, it gives CASSQGQRAIYGYTF.

This clonotype came up a few times. This rearrangement joins TRBV29-1 to TRBJ2-1, with 9 nucleotides matching TRBD2. This CDR3 has 16 amino acids. Germline CDR1 is SQVTM and CDR2 is ANQGSEA. The J segment lost 2 bases and the V segment lost 4 bases, leaving 9 bases of the junction unmatched. The CDR3, as DNA: TGCAGCGTTGTGACGGCTAGCGGGATTGCCTACAATGAGCAGTTCTTC. Protein: CSVVTASGIAYNEQFF.